This T cell receptor (beta chain) was captured in a study of cytomegalovirus exposure and HLA in healthy donors (dated by TCRdb to the late 2010s). Regarding the complete study: According to a later analysis, one platform produced both the roughly 120 validation repertoires and the 666 repertoires of the first cohort. Along with the roughly 710-subject first cohort, a separate validation cohort of around 110 different subjects was used. To predict cytomegalovirus infection status, the study brought together high-throughput TCR immunosequencing, statistical association of individual TCRs with disease status, and machine learning. The study was designed to test whether signatures of past pathogen exposure could be identified by cataloging public T cell receptors.

V and J are trimmed by 2 bases and 3 bases, and the gene matches miss 2 bases of the junction. CDR1 and CDR2 are read off the germline V gene (reference sequence) as MNHEY and SMNVEV. Reading from cysteine to phenylalanine, the CDR3 counts 14 amino acids. Only the CDR3 part of the read is kept: 42 bases, read in frame from the first base. Study-wide conclusions, independent of this receptor: Cytomegalovirus status was reported to be diagnosed by the classifier with high specificity and sensitivity in both the original and validation cohorts. While some public TCRs were present in many individuals, most TCR sequences turned up only very rarely across donors. A few of the identified cytomegalovirus-associated TCR beta chains were confirmed in vitro to be specific for cytomegalovirus antigens. It was suggested by the authors that the approach could potentially be generalized to other disease states and immunological phenotypes. In the study, 150 to 200 TCR beta chains were listed as associated with cytomegalovirus. A later analysis lacked HLA typing for the validation cohort, so it scored co-occurrence in that cohort across all 110 or so repertoires. In a later analysis, TCRs clustered in the first cohort were found to also tend to co-occur in the 130 or so validation repertoires, with 94% of cluster scores above 0.

Donors formed part of the validation cohort, which comprised some 120 subjects and was distinct from the first cohort of over 500 subjects. The method behind the library was the immunoSEQ multiplex PCR assay. Regarding the original processing steps: A statistical classification framework was developed to diagnose cytomegalovirus status using the catalog of TCR beta chain sequences. The table was pulled from immuneACCESS by TCRdb, which kept in-frame rearrangements only. Such tables lose some clones; where checked, under half of the loss comes from unresolved V genes, and the rest has no known cause. Clone size and the V and J calls come from that table; the DNA yielded D and trimming. For this sample there are about 150,000 clones; roughly 93% appear just once. The biggest ten clones account for approximately 1.8% of the sample. Concerning this clone: Its cognate antigen has yet to be identified. No quality values exist for individual bases; no much larger clone is one base distant.

This receptor was obtained from a man younger than 30 in good health and CMV-seropositive. The rearrangement joined TRBV27 to TRBJ2-7, with 9 bases in between that match TRBD2. The sample consisted of PBMCs. The CDR3 loop reads CASSLGTSNYEQYF. The DNA sequence is TGTGCCAGCAGTTTAGGGACTAGCAACTACGAGCAGTACTTC.